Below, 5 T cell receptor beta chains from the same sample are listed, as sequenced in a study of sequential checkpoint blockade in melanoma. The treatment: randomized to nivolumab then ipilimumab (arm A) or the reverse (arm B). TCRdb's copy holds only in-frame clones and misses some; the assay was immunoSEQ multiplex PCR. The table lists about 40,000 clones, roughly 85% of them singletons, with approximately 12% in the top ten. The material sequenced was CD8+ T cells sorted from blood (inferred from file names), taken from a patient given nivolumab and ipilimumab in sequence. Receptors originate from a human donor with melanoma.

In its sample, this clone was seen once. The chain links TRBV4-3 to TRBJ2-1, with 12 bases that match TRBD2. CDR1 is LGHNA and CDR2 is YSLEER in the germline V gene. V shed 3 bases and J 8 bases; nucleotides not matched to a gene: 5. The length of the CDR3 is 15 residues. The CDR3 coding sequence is TGCGCCAGCAGCCACGTGACTAGCGGGAGTGATGAGCAGTTCTTC. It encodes CASSHVTSGSDEQFF.

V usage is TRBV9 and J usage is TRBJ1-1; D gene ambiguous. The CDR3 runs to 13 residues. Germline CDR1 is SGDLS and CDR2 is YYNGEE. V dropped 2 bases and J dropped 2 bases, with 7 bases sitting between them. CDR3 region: CASSVGDNTEAFF. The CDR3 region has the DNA TGTGCCAGCAGCGTGGGAGACAACACTGAAGCTTTCTTT.

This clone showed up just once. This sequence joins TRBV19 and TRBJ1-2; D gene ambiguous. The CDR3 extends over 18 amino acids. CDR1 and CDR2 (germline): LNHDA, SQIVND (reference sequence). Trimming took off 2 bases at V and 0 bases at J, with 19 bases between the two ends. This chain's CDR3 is CASSIHHRKGGSNYGYTF. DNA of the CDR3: TGTGCCAGTAGTATACATCACAGAAAAGGAGGATCTAACTATGGCTACACCTTC.

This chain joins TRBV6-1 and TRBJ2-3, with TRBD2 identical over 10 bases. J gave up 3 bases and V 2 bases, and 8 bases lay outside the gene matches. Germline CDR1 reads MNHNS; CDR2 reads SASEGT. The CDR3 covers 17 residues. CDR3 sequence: CASSEFMEREGTDTQYF. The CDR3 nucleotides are TGTGCCAGCAGTGAATTTATGGAGCGGGAGGGGACAGATACGCAGTATTTT.

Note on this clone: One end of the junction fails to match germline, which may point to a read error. The CDR3 is CASSPTNRETQYF. The CDR3 nucleotides read TGTGCCAGCAGCCCGACCAACAGGGAGACGCAGTACTTC. This sequence joins TRBV5-4 and TRBJ2-5; maybe TRBD1 (6 bases). Germline loops: CDR1 SGHNT, CDR2 YYREEE (reference sequence). The CDR3 sequence is 13 residues long.